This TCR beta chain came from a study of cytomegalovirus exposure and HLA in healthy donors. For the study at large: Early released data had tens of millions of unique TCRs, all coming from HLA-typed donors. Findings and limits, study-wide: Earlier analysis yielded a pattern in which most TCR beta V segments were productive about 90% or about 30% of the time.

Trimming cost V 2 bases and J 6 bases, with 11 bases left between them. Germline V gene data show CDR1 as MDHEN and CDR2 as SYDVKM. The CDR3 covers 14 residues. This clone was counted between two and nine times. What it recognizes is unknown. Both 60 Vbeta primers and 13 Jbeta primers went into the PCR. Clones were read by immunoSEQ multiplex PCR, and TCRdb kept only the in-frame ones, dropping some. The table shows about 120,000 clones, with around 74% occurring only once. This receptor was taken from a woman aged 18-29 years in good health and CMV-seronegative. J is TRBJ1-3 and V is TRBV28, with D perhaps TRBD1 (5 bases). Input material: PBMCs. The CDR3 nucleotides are TGTGCCAGCAGTTTAGGGGGGGATCCAAACACCATATATTTT. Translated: CASSLGGDPNTIYF.